This T cell receptor (beta chain) came from a study of shared clonotypes between healthy human individuals. The protocol was immunoSEQ multiplex PCR, while the TCRdb copy is restricted to in-frame clones and leaves out a portion. The table includes hundreds of thousands of clones, about 70% detected once. The sequenced material came from memory CD4+ T cells sorted from blood. Subset defined: CD45RA-negative fraction. This sequence was found in a man aged 30 to 45 in good health.

In nucleotides, the CDR3 is TGTGCCATCAGACCGGGACTAGAGGGTTACAATGAGCAGTTCTTC. Translating gives CAIRPGLEGYNEQFF. V is TRBV10-3 and J is TRBJ2-1; 8 bases match TRBD2. CDR1 ENHRY and CDR2 SYGVKD come from the germline V gene. The length of the CDR3 is 15 residues. Unmatched junction bases numbered 8, after V lost 6 bases and J lost 4 bases.